This TCR beta chain comes out of a study of beta chain features in type 1 diabetes. Study-level results: Cells expressing TCR highly could be over-represented by cDNA sequencing. Type 1 diabetes patients showed a moderate but significant shortening of TCRB CDR3s in all four CD4+ subsets.

As for this clone: Its antigen is undetermined.

Germline V gene lookup returns CDR1 LGHNA and CDR2 YSLEER. This CDR3 is 17 amino acids long. V lost 1 base, J lost 0 bases, and 4 bases stayed unmatched. Expressed TCRB transcripts were sequenced, since all the RNA that had been isolated was reverse transcribed. Data came from immunoSEQ multiplex PCR; TCRdb stores just in-frame clones and leaves some out. The sample comprises 600,000 to 700,000 clones, around 12% of which are singletons, and roughly 0.11% rests with the top ten. The origin of this receptor is a man aged 25-40 years with type 1 diabetes. The rearrangement links TRBV4-3 to TRBJ1-3; 9 bases match TRBD1. Specimen: naive CD4+ T cells from blood. The chain's CDR3 is CASSQVDRGISGNTIYF. As DNA, the CDR3 is TGCGCCAGCAGCCAAGTCGACAGGGGGATCTCTGGAAACACCATATATTTT.